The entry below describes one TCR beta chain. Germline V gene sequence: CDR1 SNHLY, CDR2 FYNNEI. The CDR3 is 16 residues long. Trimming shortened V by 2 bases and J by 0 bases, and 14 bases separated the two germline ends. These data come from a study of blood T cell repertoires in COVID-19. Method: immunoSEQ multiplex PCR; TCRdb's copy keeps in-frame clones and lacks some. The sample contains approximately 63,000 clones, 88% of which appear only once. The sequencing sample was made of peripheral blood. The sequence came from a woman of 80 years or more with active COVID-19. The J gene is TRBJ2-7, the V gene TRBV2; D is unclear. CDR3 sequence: CASSETHYQSSYEQYF. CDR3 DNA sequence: TGTGCCAGCAGTGAAACGCACTACCAGAGCTCCTACGAGCAGTACTTC.